This T cell receptor beta chain emerged from a study of preoperative IRX-2 immunotherapy in early breast cancer (dated by TCRdb to the late 2010s). To note about this clone: It lacks a known antigen. It has no much larger one-base neighbor in the sample; base qualities were not kept.

The method behind the library was the immunoSEQ multiplex PCR assay. TCRdb carries this immuneACCESS record with in-frame sequences only. Its versions omit some clonotypes, under half of them owing to an unresolved V gene in the studies checked, with the rest unexplained. In this sample the table shows under 40,000 clones, about 95% of which occur a single time. 5% to 7.5% of the sample belongs to the ten largest clones. The treatment or condition label corresponds to: preoperative locoregional IRX-2 cytokine immunotherapy. The samples were obtained from a phase Ib study that tested preoperative, locoregional IRX-2 cytokine immunotherapy meant to prime immune responses. Before surgery, IRX-2 was given to the donors, who were patients with early-stage breast cancer. The clonotype originates from a human donor with breast cancer. Collection took place from a patient treated with IRX-2 immunotherapy.

DNA sequence: TGTGCCAGCAGCCCGGCGGCGGGGGGCACCGGGGAGCTGTTTTTT. It translates to CASSPAAGGTGELFF. The V and J genes are TRBV9 and TRBJ2-2; 8 middle bases align to TRBD2. After removal of 4 bases from V and 4 bases from J, the junction retains 6 bases not matched to a gene. CDR3 length: 15 amino acids, cysteine to phenylalanine. This entry keeps only the CDR3 DNA: 45 bases, framed from base 1. CDR1 and CDR2 are read off the germline V gene as SGDLS and YYNGEE.